A single sample is the source of the 11 T cell receptor beta chains below, sequenced in a study of blood T cell repertoires in COVID-19. Produced via immunoSEQ multiplex PCR; TCRdb's table is partial and in-frame only. The repertoire has about 440,000 clones, less than 95% of them found once; the top ten carry approximately 0.65%. The sequenced material came from PBMCs or T cells enriched from blood (not recorded which). The receptors stem from a man aged 18-30 years who had recovered from COVID-19.

J is TRBJ2-4 and V is TRBV19, with 14 bases that match TRBD2. V was clipped by 2 bases and J by 3 bases; unmatched bases: 15. Germline V gene lookup returns CDR1 LNHDA and CDR2 SQIVND (reference sequence). The CDR3 loop spans 21 amino acids. Here the CDR3 reads CASSIRAPGLAGEAGKNIQYF. The DNA of the CDR3 is TGTGCCAGTAGTATAAGGGCCCCGGGACTAGCGGGAGAAGCAGGCAAAAACATTCAGTACTTC. Full variable domain (outside the CDR3, taken from reference TRBV19 and TRBJ2-4): DGGITQSPKYLFRKEGQNVTLSCEQNLNHDAMYWYRQDPGQGLRLIYYSQIVNDFQKGDIAEGYSVSREKKESFPLTVTSAQKNPTAFYLCASSIRAPGLAGEAGKNIQYFGAGTRLSVL.

The chain joins TRBV7-3 to TRBJ1-2; 7 bases are shared with TRBD1. J gave up 2 bases and V 6 bases, and 6 bases lay outside the gene matches. Germline CDR1 is SGHTA and CDR2 is FQGTGA. The CDR3 length is 14 residues. The DNA of the CDR3 is TGTGCCAGCAGTCAAGACAGGGTAAACTATGGCTACACCTTC. Protein product: CASSQDRVNYGYTF.

CDR3 sequence: CASSSTLTSGRALDEQYF. The CDR3 nucleotides read TGCGCCAGCAGTTCTACTTTGACTAGCGGGAGGGCCCTCGACGAGCAGTACTTC. The V call is TRBV5-1, the J call TRBJ2-7; 14 bases fit TRBD2. There are 18 residues in the CDR3. Germline loops: CDR1 SGHRS, CDR2 YFSETQ. Losses at the gene ends were 5 bases for V and 5 bases for J; bases not matched to a gene: 15. Filled out from reference TRBV5-1 and TRBJ2-7, the complete variable domain reads KAGVTQTPRYLIKTRGQQVTLSCSPISGHRSVSWYQQTPGQGLQFLFEYFSETQRNKGNFPGRFSGRQFSNSRSEMNVSTLELGDSALYLCASSSTLTSGRALDEQYFGPGTRLTVT.

The chain is built from TRBV2 and TRBJ2-7; D uncertain. Trimming shortened V by 1 base and J by 7 bases, and 5 bases separated the two germline ends. CDR1 is SNHLY and CDR2 is FYNNEI in the germline V gene. This CDR3 contains 11 residues. Here the CDR3 DNA reads TGTGCCAGCAGTGAAGTTAGTGAGCAGTACTTC. This encodes CASSEVSEQYF.

The chain is built from TRBV6-5 and TRBJ1-1, with no clear D. Trimming left V 3 bases short and J 5 bases short, with 4 bases between. Per germline, CDR1 MNHEY and CDR2 SVGAGI. The CDR3 spans 11 residues. CDR3 region: CASSYETEAFF. CDR3 nucleotides: TGTGCCAGCAGTTATGAGACTGAAGCTTTCTTT.

The CDR3 here is CASSLLALEQFF. The CDR3 bases are TGTGCCAGCAGTTTATTAGCCCTTGAGCAGTTCTTC. The chain is built from TRBV28 and TRBJ2-1, with unresolved D. Germline V lookup: CDR1 MDHEN, CDR2 SYDVKM. The CDR3 is 12 residues long. The germline V and J ends were trimmed by 1 base and 9 bases, with 7 bases remaining between them.

The rearrangement links TRBV5-6 to TRBJ1-2; 8 bases align to TRBD1. Unmatched junction bases numbered 21, after V lost 4 bases and J lost 10 bases. This CDR3 has 17 amino acids. Germline CDR1 and CDR2: SGHDT and YYEEEE. The CDR3 here is CASSAGQGESFYGYYTF. The CDR3 DNA is TGTGCCAGCAGCGCTGGACAGGGAGAATCCTTCTATGGCTACTACACCTTC.

Regarding this clone: At the DNA level, this CDR3 is encoded by other sequences in the same sample as well. V is TRBV18 and J is TRBJ2-5; TRBD2 might be the D (6 bases). The V and J ends lost 3 bases and 4 bases respectively, with 6 bases between them. CDR3 size: 12 residues. From germline, CDR1 is KGHSH and CDR2 LQKENI. CDR3 nucleotide sequence: TGTGCCAGCTCACCGGGAGGAGAGACCCAGTACTTC. This gives the protein CASSPGGETQYF.

The chain links TRBV5-1 to TRBJ2-7; perhaps TRBD2 as D (7 bases). The V end was cut by 0 bases, the J end by 6 bases, with 13 bases between. Per germline, CDR1 SGHRS and CDR2 YFSETQ. The CDR3 runs to 14 residues. CDR3 nucleotides: TGCGCCAGCAGCTTGGTCTCCGGGGGGCTCGAGCAGTACTTC. Encoded protein: CASSLVSGGLEQYF.

As concerns this clone: Other DNA sequences from this sample encode an identical CDR3 as well. V and J are TRBV19 and TRBJ1-5; D remains unclear. CDR1 is LNHDA, CDR2 SQIVND, per germline (reference sequence). This CDR3 has 12 residues. V dropped 4 bases and J dropped 6 bases, with 7 bases sitting between them. CDR3 bases: TGTGCCAGTAGTACCCCAGGTCAGCCCCAGCATTTT. The encoded protein is CASSTPGQPQHF.

The chain couples TRBV7-3 to TRBJ1-5; D remains unclear. Germline V gene data show CDR1 as SGHTA and CDR2 as FQGTGA. The V end lost 5 bases, the J end lost 0 bases, and 17 bases lay between the germline ends. This CDR3 is built from 17 residues. The CDR3 region has the DNA TGTGCCAGCAGCCCACTTGCGGGCCCACTTAGCAATCAGCCCCAGCATTTT. As protein: CASSPLAGPLSNQPQHF.